This note documents a single TCR beta chain sequence. Its antigen is still unknown. Just one base apart from a much larger clone, this may be a read error. The record originates from a study of molecular identifiers for immune sequencing clone quantification. Notes on the study in general: Jurkat TCR RNA that was spiked in from one cell was reportedly detectable among one million naive cells.

Bulk libraries came from a prior protocol with listed TCR primers. TCRdb redid the calling of the PCR reads with MiXCR, one entry per CDR3 protein. This table holds more than 550,000 distinct CDR3 sequences, roughly 25% found once. Between about 18,000 and 1,000,000 sorted cells, with 10%, 30% or 50% RNA, yielded naive CD8 libraries. Sorting defined naive CD8 T cells as CD8+CD4-CCR7+CD45RA+. The CDR3 spans 13 residues. Germline V gene sequence: CDR1 LGHDT, CDR2 YNNKEL (reference sequence). The chain couples TRBV3-1 to TRBJ2-3; D call uncertain. This clonotype was obtained from a human donor in good health. Some libraries in this study had Jurkat cell RNA spiked in. Input material: naive CD8+ T cells from blood, with Jurkat cell RNA spiked in. Regarding subset: FACS-sorted CD8+CD4-CCR7+CD45RA+ naive T cells. The CDR3 region has the DNA TGTGCCGGCAGCCAAGCGCTAGAGGATACGCAGTATTTT. It codes for CAGSQALEDTQYF.